This TCR beta chain was sequenced during a study of blood T cell repertoires in COVID-19. Across the whole study: The origin of the acute and convalescent COVID-19 samples was the United States, Italy and Spain. PBMCs, B-cell-depleted T cells, or T cells provided the cDNA or gDNA that made up the material.

With V trimmed by 1 base and J by 4 bases, 7 bases remained unmatched. This CDR3 region has 16 residues. The germline CDR1 and CDR2 sequences are SNHLY and FYNNEI. In the original workflow: Counts of nucleated cells, estimated from reference gene primer amplification, were obtained. The method was immunoSEQ multiplex PCR; TCRdb's version includes in-frame clones alone and lacks a portion of them. Clone size and the V and J calls come from that table; the DNA yielded D and trimming. The sample has 200,000 to 300,000 clones; 84% are singletons. The sequence was obtained from a human donor in a cohort sampled during active COVID-19. The rearrangement links TRBV2 to TRBJ1-3; 7 bases are shared with TRBD1. Sequencing input: peripheral blood. The DNA for the CDR3 is TGTGCCAGCAGTGAAGAGACAGGGCAGGCAGGAAACACCATATATTTT. Protein sequence: CASSEETGQAGNTIYF.